Below are 12 T cell receptor beta chains sequenced from a single sample in a study of T cell repertoires in cytomegalovirus infection. MiXCR, applied by TCRdb to the reads, yields one record per CDR3 protein. The sample has under 350,000 distinct CDR3 sequences; about 20% are singletons. Their cognate antigens are unknown. The sample was cultured PBMCs, taken from culture after CMV antigen stimulation. The receptors here all came from a human donor in good health (CMV status not recorded). Some clones in this sample may be carry-over from other donors' samples.

This chain connects TRBV18 to TRBJ2-7; the D is unclear. Trimming removed 6 bases from V and 3 bases from J, with 9 bases in between. The CDR3 extends over 12 amino acids. In germline, CDR1 is KGHSH, CDR2 LQKENI. The CDR3 bases are TGTGCCAGCTCCGCGAGGTACTACGAGCAGTACTTC. Translating it yields CASSARYYEQYF.

This chain joins TRBV12-3 or TRBV12-4 and TRBJ2-1; D gene uncertain. The CDR3 covers 17 residues. V was pared by 2 bases and J by 6 bases, with 20 bases between. The CDR3 loop is CASSLPRLLTLPNEQFF. The CDR3 DNA is TGTGCCAGCAGTTTACCCCGACTCTTAACCCTTCCCAATGAGCAGTTCTTC.

The rearrangement joins TRBV7-9 to TRBJ2-7; possible D gene TRBD2, 5 bases. Germline V gene sequence: CDR1 SEHNR, CDR2 FQNEAQ (reference sequence). Trimming removed 1 base at V and 5 bases at J, with 12 bases between. The CDR3 length is 14 residues. The CDR3 DNA reads as TGTGCCAGCAGCTTAGAACTAGATCTCCACGAGCAGTACGTC. Its protein product is CASSLELDLHEQYV.

This rearrangement joins TRBV5-1 to TRBJ1-5; D may be TRBD1 (6 bases). The germline CDR1 and CDR2 sequences are SGHRS and YFSETQ. This CDR3 has 18 amino acids. Trimming pared 0 bases from V and 0 bases from J, leaving 16 bases between. CDR3 sequence reads: CASSLVPQGFDSNQPQHF. The DNA for the CDR3 is TGCGCCAGCAGCTTGGTCCCCCAGGGGTTTGATAGCAATCAGCCCCAGCATTTT.

The chain recombines TRBV7-9 with TRBJ1-5; D uncertain. V lost 9 bases and J lost 0, with 12 bases in between. Germline V lookup: CDR1 SEHNR, CDR2 FQNEAQ (reference sequence). The CDR3 extends over 14 amino acids. The CDR3 DNA reads as TGTGCCAGTTCCCCCGGGCATAGCAATCAGCCCCAGCATTTT. This gives the protein CASSPGHSNQPQHF.

This clonotype was detected a few times. The chain is built from TRBV4-1 and TRBJ2-1; the match to TRBD2 covers 13 bases. CDR3 length equals 19 residues. The V gene's germline CDR1 is MGHRA and CDR2 YSYEKL. The J segment lost 0 bases and the V segment lost 0 bases, leaving 5 bases of the junction unmatched. The CDR3 DNA sequence: TGCGCCAGCAGCCAAGATCGGGGACTAGCGGGGAGCTCCTACAATGAGCAGTTCTTC. It yields the protein CASSQDRGLAGSSYNEQFF.

This chain uses TRBV19 with TRBJ2-6; no clear D gene. Germline V gene data show CDR1 as LNHDA and CDR2 as SQIVND (reference sequence). This CDR3 comprises 20 residues. With 1 base removed from V and 0 bases from J, the gap between germline ends came to 19 bases. CDR3: CASSIGVTLVWVSGANVLTF. The CDR3 nucleotides are TGTGCCAGTAGTATAGGGGTTACCCTTGTGTGGGTCTCTGGGGCCAACGTCCTGACTTTC. Drawing the rest from reference TRBV19 and TRBJ2-6, the complete variable domain is DGGITQSPKYLFRKEGQNVTLSCEQNLNHDAMYWYRQDPGQGLRLIYYSQIVNDFQKGDIAEGYSVSREKKESFPLTVTSAQKNPTAFYLCASSIGVTLVWVSGANVLTFGAGSRLTVL.

Ten or more counts support this clonotype. The CDR3 region is CASSPILGPEAFF. CDR3 bases: TGTGCCAGCAGCCCCATCCTGGGACCTGAAGCTTTCTTT. The rearrangement uses TRBV7-2 and TRBJ1-1; the D gene is possibly TRBD1 (5 bases). The CDR3 has 13 residues. Looked up from germline, CDR1 is SGHTA and CDR2 is FQGNSA. Between the trimmed V and J ends, which lost 5 bases and 6 bases, there was a span of 13 bases.

The table lists this clonotype with many counts. The chain recombines TRBV7-2 with TRBJ2-5; no definite D call. Trimming took off 7 bases at V and 0 bases at J, with 9 bases between the two ends. CDR1 is SGHTA, CDR2 FQGNSA, per germline. This CDR3 has 13 amino acids. CDR3 residues: CASKSGNQETQYF. CDR3 bases: TGTGCCAGCAAATCGGGCAACCAAGAGACCCAGTACTTC.

The DNA for the CDR3 is TGCGCCAGCAGCTTGGTGGGGAGAGGTGGAGAGGAAGCTTTCTTT. This sequence encodes CASSLVGRGGEEAFF. V is TRBV5-1 and J is TRBJ1-1; D is undetermined. The CDR3 extends over 15 amino acids. The V and J ends lost 0 bases and 8 bases respectively, with 17 bases between them. Germline V CDR1 and CDR2: SGHRS, YFSETQ.

The chain uses TRBV7-3 and TRBJ2-1; 8 bases map to TRBD2. The germline gives CDR1 SGHTA, CDR2 FQGTGA. This CDR3 is 15 amino acids long. V trimming: 3 bases; J trimming: 6 bases; junction bases outside the gene matches: 7. The CDR3 DNA follows: TGTGCCAGCAGCTTTTACGGGAGGGCCTCCAATGAGCAGTTCTTC. The encoded protein is CASSFYGRASNEQFF.

This clonotype was counted ten times or more. This chain links TRBV12-3 or TRBV12-4 with TRBJ1-1; D unclear. V lost 8 bases and J lost 0, with 16 bases in between. This CDR3 region has 15 residues. CDR3 sequence reads: CASGKTDGLNTEAFF. The CDR3 DNA follows: TGTGCCAGCGGTAAGACGGACGGTTTGAACACTGAAGCTTTCTTT.